This record concerns one T cell receptor beta chain sequence. Antigen specificity is unknown. The treatment here: roughly 20 received Ad26.COV2.S at low or high dose, single or two shots; several received placebo; per-sample allocation not given. The samples date from day 63 after the first vaccine or placebo injection. An Ad26 vector expressing Wuhan-strain SARS-CoV-2 spike constituted the vaccine. Here immunoSEQ multiplex PCR was the method, and the copy in TCRdb shows in-frame clones only, minus some. In the table there are 400,000 to 500,000 clones, approximately 87% of which are singletons. The data were obtained in a study of Ad26.COV2.S vaccination and SARS-CoV-2 variants. Study information: Sample donor was a member of the COV1001 Ad26.COV2.S trial arm. Once or twice, 56 days apart, Ad26.COV2.S was delivered intramuscularly. Study findings and constraints: Measures of TCR breadth and depth may have fallen short of total T cell responses.

Trimming removed 5 bases from V and 1 base from J, with 11 bases in between. The germline V gene encodes CDR1 LGHDT and CDR2 YNNKEL (reference sequence). The CDR3 sequence is 14 residues long. The J gene is TRBJ1-2, the V gene TRBV3-1 (or the pseudogene TRBV3-2), with D tentatively TRBD1 (6 bases). Source: peripheral blood, taken in a trial of Ad26.COV2.S vaccine versus placebo. The source of this sequence is a person aged 18 to 65 who received the Ad26.COV2.S COVID-19 vaccine or a placebo. The CDR3 region has the DNA TGTGCCAGCAGCGGACAGTTTTATAACTATGGCTACACCTTC. Its translation is CASSGQFYNYGYTF.